Listed here are 7 T cell receptor beta chains from one sample, sequenced in a study of chemoradiotherapy in HPV16-positive cancers (dated by TCRdb to 2022 to 2024). Library generation was performed with the immunoSEQ multiplex PCR assay. The source is immuneACCESS, and TCRdb retained only in-frame sequences with V and J called. Part of the clones is not carried over; for the studies checked, unresolved V genes explain less than half of this, and the remainder is unexplained. In all, the sample holds fewer than 6,000 clones, and 75% to 95% of those were seen once. Of the sample, around 3.3% is held by the ten largest clones. The material was tumor tissue, obtained from a patient who underwent chemoradiotherapy. All receptors derive from a human donor with HPV-associated anogenital cancer.

This chain links TRBV5-1 with TRBJ2-3; D is perhaps TRBD2 (6 bases). The CDR3 has 11 residues. Trimming left V 4 bases short and J 14 bases short, with 14 bases between. The germline CDR1 and CDR2 sequences are SGHRS and YFSETQ. The CDR3 DNA follows: TGCGCCAGCAGCGTCCGGGACTTAGCGTATTTT. This gives the protein CASSVRDLAYF.

The chain links TRBV29-1 to TRBJ2-1; 8 bases match TRBD2. With V trimmed by 7 bases and J by 8 bases, 10 bases remained unmatched. The CDR3 consists of 13 residues. Looked up from germline, CDR1 is SQVTM and CDR2 is ANQGSEA. CDR3 bases: TGCAGCGACCGCTCCGGGGGGGCCGATGAGCAGTTCTTC. It encodes CSDRSGGADEQFF.

The sample holds a few counts of this clone. The chain employs TRBV30 and TRBJ1-1, with TRBD1 as a possible D gene (6 bases). The V gene's germline CDR1 is GTSNPN and CDR2 SVGIG (reference sequence). This CDR3 is built from 12 residues. Trimming pared 8 bases from V and 1 base from J, leaving 11 bases between. CDR3 region: CAGGLKNTEAFF. The CDR3 DNA is TGTGCCGGGGGGCTGAAGAACACTGAAGCTTTCTTT.

J is TRBJ2-1 and V is TRBV4-1; TRBD2 matches 8 bases. In germline, CDR1 is MGHRA, CDR2 YSYEKL. With 5 bases clipped from V and 0 bases from J, the junction kept 3 bases outside the gene matches. This CDR3 is 15 amino acids long. As DNA, the CDR3 is TGCGCCAGCAGCGGTAGCGGGGACTCCTACAATGAGCAGTTCTTC. It codes for CASSGSGDSYNEQFF.

V usage is TRBV19 and J usage is TRBJ2-1, with TRBD2 as a possible D gene (6 bases). Trimming shortened V by 8 bases and J by 4 bases, and 9 bases separated the two germline ends. This CDR3 contains 12 residues. CDR1 LNHDA and CDR2 SQIVND come from the germline V gene (reference sequence). CDR3 DNA: TGTGCCAGTCAAGGGACTTACAATGAGCAGTTCTTC. Translating gives CASQGTYNEQFF.

The chain recombines TRBV7-2 with TRBJ2-3; 15 bases are shared with TRBD2. V shed 4 bases, J shed 6 bases, and the junction held 8 bases outside the gene matches. The CDR3 is 17 residues long. The germline V gene has CDR1 SGHTA and CDR2 FQGNSA. The CDR3 reads CASSSMGLAGGLDTQYF. The CDR3 coding sequence is TGTGCCAGCAGCTCTATGGGACTAGCGGGAGGATTGGATACGCAGTATTTT.

The V call is TRBV25-1, the J call TRBJ2-7; maybe TRBD2 (5 bases). The CDR3 loop spans 15 amino acids. The germline V gene has CDR1 MGHDK and CDR2 SYGVNS. Trimming pared 2 bases from V and 1 base from J, leaving 12 bases between. Written as DNA, the CDR3 is TGTGCCAGCAGTGAAGAGGGCGAAAGGTCCTACGAGCAGTACTTC. It translates to CASSEEGERSYEQYF.